The 12 T cell receptor beta chains below all came from one sample that was sequenced in a study of T cell repertoires in ileal Crohn's disease. Time point meaning: proximal margin of the surgical specimen (macroscopically non-inflamed). Sequenced by immunoSEQ multiplex PCR; TCRdb stores in-frame clones only, minus some. Of thousands of clones in the sample, 72% were seen once. Source material: ileal tissue. The receptors stem from an adult with Crohn's disease.

The gene calls are TRBV21-1 and TRBJ2-2. TRBV21-1 is classified as a pseudogene. CDR3 size: 14 residues. The CDR3 DNA reads as TGTGCCAGCAGCAAAGCAGGGAACACCGGGGAGCTGTTTTTT. It codes for CASSKAGNTGELFF.

This clone was detected a few times. The chain employs TRBV5-3 and TRBJ1-6; D unresolved. TRBV5-3 is marked as an open reading frame, function uncertain. This CDR3 spans 13 amino acids. V dropped 3 bases and J dropped 12 bases, with 13 bases sitting between them. The chain's CDR3 is CARSWGKTEPLHF. The CDR3 bases are TGTGCCAGAAGCTGGGGAAAGACTGAACCCCTCCACTTT.

The J gene is TRBJ2-6, the V gene TRBV29-1, with D perhaps TRBD2 (6 bases). Germline CDR1 SQVTM, CDR2 ANQGSEA. V dropped 5 bases and J dropped 1 base, with 6 bases sitting between them. This CDR3 spans 13 amino acids. DNA of the CDR3: TGCAGCGTTCGGGGGTCTGGGGCCAACGTCCTGACTTTC. It specifies CSVRGSGANVLTF.

The chain couples TRBV5-5 to TRBJ2-1; D may match TRBD1 or TRBD2 (5 bases each). This CDR3 region has 12 residues. The germline V gene has CDR1 SGHKS and CDR2 YYEKEE (reference sequence). The V end lost 1 base, the J end lost 8 bases, and 7 bases lay between the germline ends. This CDR3 is CASSLWDHEQFF. CDR3 DNA sequence: TGTGCCAGCAGCTTGTGGGACCATGAGCAGTTCTTC.

This clone was picked up one time. The V call is TRBV5-6, the J call TRBJ1-6, with D tentatively TRBD1 (5 bases). Germline V gene data show CDR1 as SGHDT and CDR2 as YYEEEE. The CDR3 spans 19 residues. The ends were cut back, 3 bases at V and 6 bases at J, with 25 bases in the middle. As DNA, the CDR3 is TGTGCCAGCAGCTCGCGTTACGGGGACCGTCAGAGTGGTAATTCACCCCTCCACTTT. It yields the protein CASSSRYGDRQSGNSPLHF.

V is TRBV7-8 and J is TRBJ2-2; D not resolved. This CDR3 is 13 amino acids long. Between the trimmed V and J ends, which lost 5 bases and 4 bases, there was a span of 8 bases. The germline gives CDR1 SGHVS, CDR2 FQNEAQ. The CDR3 spells CASSLGFTGELFF. CDR3 DNA sequence: TGTGCCAGCAGCCTTGGGTTCACCGGGGAGCTGTTTTTT. The whole variable domain, remainder taken from reference TRBV7-8 and TRBJ2-2, is GAGVSQSPRYKVAKRGQDVALRCDPISGHVSLFWYQQALGQGPEFLTYFQNEAQLDKSGLPSDRFFAERPEGSVSTLKIQRTQQEDSAVYLCASSLGFTGELFFGEGSRLTVL.

The gene calls are TRBV10-3 and TRBJ1-2; 8 bases match TRBD1. Germline V gene data show CDR1 as ENHRY and CDR2 as SYGVKD. The junction had 11 bases not matched to a gene; V was cut back by 5 bases and J by 3 bases. This CDR3 spans 16 amino acids. The CDR3 is CAISTGQGVVDYGYTF. CDR3 nucleotides: TGTGCCATCAGTACAGGACAGGGCGTCGTGGACTATGGCTACACCTTC.

This sequence joins TRBV29-1 and TRBJ2-1, with 7 positions matching TRBD1. Per germline, CDR1 SQVTM and CDR2 ANQGSEA. The CDR3 runs 13 residues. Trimming removed 7 bases from V and 9 bases from J; junction bases left unmatched: 12. The CDR3 DNA sequence: TGCAGCGCTTTAGACAGGGTTTTGAGTGAGCAGTTCTTC. Translated: CSALDRVLSEQFF.

By its share, this clone is medium-sized. The chain combines TRBV4-2 with TRBJ2-3; 10 bases fit TRBD2. Germline CDR1 is LGHNA and CDR2 is YNFKEQ. V was clipped by 3 bases and J by 6 bases; unmatched bases: 6. CDR3 size: 15 residues. CDR3 residues: CASSHSGGAEDTQYF. The CDR3 bases are TGTGCCAGCAGCCACAGCGGGGGGGCCGAGGATACGCAGTATTTT.

The sample holds one count of this clone. V usage is TRBV28 and J usage is TRBJ1-4; D not certain. V shed 10 bases and J shed 7 bases, with 13 bases lying between them. The CDR3 contains 12 residues. CDR1 is MDHEN and CDR2 is SYDVKM in the germline V gene. The CDR3 loop is CAIKESSEKLFF. In DNA form, the CDR3 reads TGTGCCATCAAGGAGAGTAGTGAAAAACTGTTTTTT.

The chain combines TRBV19 with TRBJ2-1; 15 bases align to TRBD2. The CDR3 is made up of 16 amino acids. Germline values: CDR1 LNHDA, CDR2 SQIVND (reference sequence). Trimming cost V 5 bases and J 4 bases; bases outside gene matches: 3. In DNA form, the CDR3 reads TGTGCCAGTAGTGTGGGACTAGCGGGGGGATACAATGAGCAGTTCTTC. Translating gives CASSVGLAGGYNEQFF.

V usage is TRBV11-3 and J usage is TRBJ2-3; 11 nucleotides match TRBD1. V shed 5 bases and J 4 bases; nucleotides not matched to a gene: 8. Germline values: CDR1 SGHNT, CDR2 YENEEA. This CDR3 contains 16 residues. The CDR3 nucleotides read TGTGCCAGCAGCCTTGGTGGGGACAGGGGGGCAGATACGCAGTATTTT. Protein product: CASSLGGDRGADTQYF.